These T cell receptor beta chains were read from a single sample in a study of cytomegalovirus exposure and HLA in healthy donors. The table came from immunoSEQ multiplex PCR; TCRdb's copy has only in-frame clones and leaves some out. This table has approximately 200,000 clones, more than 60% appearing once. Source material: PBMCs. The receptors derive from a middle-aged man in good health and CMV-seronegative. The CDR3 runs from the conserved cysteine through the conserved F or W. A D gene is named only where the DNA matches it firmly. Only part of the rows carry a size: once, few, many, or a class if the clone is expanded.

clone_size,v_call,d_call,j_call,cdr3_aa,cdr3_nt
NA,TRBV30,NA,TRBJ2-2,CASLGANTGELFF,TGTGCCTCGTTAGGGGCAAACACCGGGGAGCTGTTTTTT
NA,TRBV6-6,NA,TRBJ1-1,CASTLQEGNTEAFF,TGTGCCAGCACACTCCAAGAGGGGAACACTGAAGCTTTCTTT
NA,TRBV2,NA,TRBJ2-1,CASSERWGRGPNNEQFF,TGTGCCAGCAGTGAAAGGTGGGGGCGGGGGCCCAACAATGAGCAGTTCTTC
NA,TRBV6-5,NA,TRBJ1-1,CASRKGQEAFF,TGTGCCAGCAGAAAGGGACAAGAAGCTTTCTTT
NA,TRBV9,TRBD2,TRBJ2-3,CASSIWGGQTDTQYF,TGTGCCAGCAGCATCTGGGGGGGTCAGACAGATACGCAGTATTTT
NA,TRBV5-1,TRBD2,TRBJ2-3,CASRAGGSRTDTQYF,TGCGCCAGCAGGGCCGGCGGGAGTCGAACAGATACGCAGTATTTT
NA,TRBV7-2,TRBD1,TRBJ1-1,CASSLSPGQGSNTEAFF,TGTGCCAGCAGCTTATCCCCGGGACAGGGCTCGAACACTGAAGCTTTCTTT
once,TRBV11-3,TRBD2,TRBJ2-1,CASSFGAGGRFF,TGTGCCAGCAGCTTTGGAGCGGGAGGGAGGTTCTTC
once,TRBV15,NA,TRBJ1-4,CATSRGTTDEKLFF,TGTGCCACCAGCAGAGGAACTACGGATGAAAAACTGTTTTTT
NA,TRBV9,TRBD2,TRBJ2-5,CASSTGVAGVVETQYF,TGTGCCAGCAGCACCGGGGTAGCGGGGGTCGTAGAGACCCAGTACTTC
NA,TRBV6-1,TRBD1,TRBJ1-1,CASKRTGGIGTEAFF,TGTGCCAGCAAACGGACAGGGGGGATAGGCACTGAAGCTTTCTTT
NA,TRBV27,TRBD2,TRBJ2-1,CASTARVSGAYYNEQFF,TGTGCCAGCACCGCTAGGGTTAGCGGGGCTTACTACAATGAGCAGTTCTTC